This is a list of T cell receptor beta chains from one sample in a study of Ad26.COV2.S vaccination and SARS-CoV-2 variants. The assay was immunoSEQ multiplex PCR, and TCRdb's table has in-frame clones only and misses some. The sample lists roughly 700,000 clones, roughly 90% occurring once. The sequenced sample was peripheral blood, obtained in a trial of Ad26.COV2.S vaccine versus placebo. The source is a person between 18 and 65 years old who received the Ad26.COV2.S COVID-19 vaccine or a placebo. Both conserved end residues are part of each CDR3. The order of the fields is J gene, clone size, D gene, V gene, CDR3 protein, CDR3 DNA. The D gene is left open where the match is weak. Only part of the rows carry a size: once, few, many, or a class if the clone is expanded.

>TRBJ1-3|.|.|TRBV10-2
CASSPTGNTIYF
TGCGCCAGCAGTCCGACTGGGAACACCATATATTTT
>TRBJ2-3|.|TRBD2|TRBV11-3
CASSLSAGEGTDTQYF
TGTGCCAGCAGCTTATCCGCGGGAGAGGGCACAGATACGCAGTATTTT
>TRBJ2-1|.|.|TRBV7-2
CASSRTEFYNEQFF
TGTGCCAGCAGCCGGACAGAATTCTACAATGAGCAGTTCTTC
>TRBJ1-5|.|TRBD1|TRBV6-6
CASSYSGGQNQPQHF
TGTGCCAGCAGTTACTCAGGGGGCCAGAATCAGCCCCAGCATTTT
>TRBJ2-4|.|TRBD2|TRBV11-3
CASSLQGGNIQYF
TGTGCCAGCAGCTTACAGGGAGGGAACATTCAGTACTTC
>TRBJ2-7|.|.|TRBV18
CASSPRESSYEQYF
TGTGCCAGCTCACCACGGGAGAGCTCCTACGAGCAGTACTTC
>TRBJ2-3|.|.|TRBV27
CASSLGFTDTQYF
TGTGCCAGCAGTTTAGGCTTCACAGATACGCAGTATTTT
>TRBJ2-7|.|.|TRBV10-3
CAIIAGEEQYF
TGTGCCATCATTGCGGGCGAGGAGCAGTACTTC
>TRBJ1-1|.|.|TRBV6-1
CASSEALYTEAFF
TGTGCCAGCAGTGAAGCATTGTACACTGAAGCTTTCTTT
>TRBJ1-1|.|.|TRBV28
CASSSAGQTAFF
TGTGCCAGCAGTTCAGCAGGACAAACAGCTTTCTTT
>TRBJ1-5|.|.|TRBV5-1
CASSLDRAEGQPQHF
TGCGCCAGCAGCTTGGACAGGGCTGAGGGGCAGCCCCAGCATTTT
>TRBJ2-1|.|.|TRBV20-1
CSASPRRGAPDNEQFF
TGCAGTGCTAGTCCCCGAAGGGGGGCTCCTGACAATGAGCAGTTCTTC
>TRBJ1-3|.|.|TRBV3-1/TRBV3-2
CASREYSGNTIYF
TGTGCCAGCCGAGAATACTCTGGAAACACCATATATTTT
>TRBJ1-5|once|.|TRBV19
CASSPGTAREPQHF
TGTGCCAGTAGTCCAGGGACGGCCCGTGAGCCCCAGCATTTT
>TRBJ1-6|.|.|TRBV18
CASSLRDHYNSPLHF
TGTGCCAGCTCACTCCGGGACCACTATAATTCACCCCTCCACTTT
>TRBJ1-2|.|.|TRBV19
CASSIKGRWGYTF
TGTGCCAGTAGTATAAAGGGCAGATGGGGCTACACCTTC
>TRBJ1-5|once|.|TRBV10-3
CAISRGDSINQPQHF
TGTGCCATCAGCCGTGGCGACAGCATCAATCAGCCCCAGCATTTT
>TRBJ2-1|.|.|TRBV6-5
CASSYTGPQAYNEQFF
TGTGCCAGCAGTTACACCGGGCCCCAGGCCTACAATGAGCAGTTCTTC
>TRBJ1-6|.|.|TRBV4-3
CASSQDLANSPLHF
TGCGCCAGCAGCCAAGATCTGGCAAATTCACCCCTCCACTTT
>TRBJ2-2|.|TRBD1|TRBV18
CASSPDRVTGELFF
TGTGCCAGCTCACCGGACAGGGTCACCGGGGAGCTGTTTTTT
>TRBJ1-1|.|TRBD1|TRBV30
CAWNPRQGEAFF
TGTGCCTGGAACCCTCGACAGGGCGAAGCTTTCTTT
>TRBJ1-1|.|.|TRBV10-3
CAISDYNFNTEAFF
TGTGCCATCAGTGATTACAATTTTAACACTGAAGCTTTCTTT
>TRBJ2-2|.|.|TRBV6-4
CASSDSAGTGELFF
TGTGCCAGCAGTGACTCGGCGGGCACCGGGGAGCTGTTTTTT
>TRBJ1-4|.|.|TRBV21-1
CASRRGARLGEKLFF
TGTGCCAGCCGCCGGGGGGCGCGGCTTGGGGAAAAACTGTTTTTT
>TRBJ2-2|.|TRBD1|TRBV10-2
CASSAHPGQKNTGELFF
TGCGCCAGCAGCGCCCACCCGGGACAGAAAAACACCGGGGAGCTGTTTTTT
>TRBJ2-1|once|.|TRBV7-9
CASSLEPHNEQFF
TGTGCCAGCAGCTTAGAACCACACAATGAGCAGTTCTTC
>TRBJ1-4|.|.|TRBV12-3/TRBV12-4
CASRLNEKLFF
TGTGCCAGCAGACTTAATGAAAAACTGTTTTTT
>TRBJ1-2|once|TRBD1|TRBV25-1
CASSGQGRGDYGYTF
TGTGCCAGCAGTGGACAGGGGAGAGGGGACTATGGCTACACCTTC
>TRBJ1-4|few|TRBD1|TRBV18
CASSRQGTNEKLFF
TGTGCCAGCTCCCGACAGGGCACTAATGAAAAACTGTTTTTT
>TRBJ1-2|once|.|TRBV9
CASSVGYGYTF
TGTGCCAGCAGCGTAGGGTATGGCTACACCTTC
>TRBJ2-5|.|.|TRBV14
CASSQDRAGETQYF
TGTGCCAGCAGCCAAGATCGCGCCGGGGAGACCCAGTACTTC
>TRBJ2-4|.|.|TRBV5-1
CASSLGNKNIQYF
TGCGCCAGCAGCTTGGGGAACAAAAACATTCAGTACTTC
>TRBJ2-5|.|.|TRBV30
CAWSDQETQYF
TGTGCCTGGAGCGACCAAGAGACCCAGTACTTC
>TRBJ2-7|once|.|TRBV18
CASSPPVVLEQYF
TGTGCCAGCTCACCACCGGTAGTTCTCGAGCAGTACTTC
>TRBJ1-6|.|.|TRBV30
CAHQGPSGAPLHF
TGTGCCCATCAAGGCCCAAGCGGGGCACCCCTCCACTTT
>TRBJ2-1|.|.|TRBV11-3
CASSLVASSYNEQFF
TGTGCCAGCAGCTTAGTCGCTAGCTCCTACAATGAGCAGTTCTTC
>TRBJ2-1|.|TRBD2|TRBV6-5
CASRYQRETFF
TGTGCCAGCAGATACCAGCGGGAGACGTTCTTC
>TRBJ1-2|.|TRBD1|TRBV25-1
CASSGSGQGVYGYTF
TGTGCCAGCAGTGGGTCGGGACAGGGGGTCTATGGCTACACCTTC
>TRBJ2-5|.|TRBD1|TRBV5-6
CASSRRQGGGETQYF
TGTGCCAGCAGCAGACGACAGGGCGGTGGTGAGACCCAGTACTTC
>TRBJ1-5|.|.|TRBV19
CASSRVSNQPQHF
TGTGCCAGTAGTAGAGTAAGCAATCAGCCCCAGCATTTT
>TRBJ1-3|.|.|TRBV7-6
CASSLGTQYSGNTIYF
TGTGCCAGCAGCTTAGGGACGCAATACTCTGGAAACACCATATATTTT
>TRBJ2-1|.|TRBD2|TRBV19
CASSILAGSSYNEQFF
TGTGCCAGTAGTATCCTAGCGGGAAGCTCCTACAATGAGCAGTTCTTC